A single sample is the source of the 22 T cell receptor beta chains below, sequenced in a study of T cells in localized non-small cell lung cancer. Some clones are missing from TCRdb's copy, which holds only in-frame ones; the method was immunoSEQ multiplex PCR. The top ten hold roughly 15% of the sample, which has roughly 770 clones, almost 35% seen once. Sample: normal lung tissue next to the tumor, taken before any cancer treatment. All receptors derive from a male donor at least 60 years old with stage II lung adenocarcinoma.

By share, this clone counts as large. The V and J genes are TRBV6-8 and TRBJ1-1; D gene uncertain. Trimming took off 4 bases at V and 5 bases at J, with 8 bases between the two ends. From germline, CDR1 is MNHGY and CDR2 SAAAGT. This CDR3 is 12 amino acids long. The CDR3 loop reads CASSLTKTEAFF. DNA of the CDR3: TGTGCCAGCAGTTTAACGAAAACTGAAGCTTTCTTT.

This clone is judged large. V and J are TRBV6-8 and TRBJ1-1, with 9 bases identical to TRBD1. J gave up 3 bases and V 5 bases, and 4 bases lay outside the gene matches. CDR1 and CDR2 from the germline V gene are MNHGY and SAAAGT. This CDR3 comprises 14 residues. The CDR3 is CASSEDRGDTEAFF. The CDR3 coding sequence is TGTGCCAGCAGTGAGGACAGGGGTGACACTGAAGCTTTCTTT.

V and J are TRBV9 and TRBJ2-5, with D perhaps TRBD1 (6 bases). CDR3 length equals 15 residues. Looked up from germline, CDR1 is SGDLS and CDR2 is YYNGEE. The ends were cut back, 6 bases at V and 4 bases at J, with 19 bases in the middle. The CDR3 DNA follows: TGTGCCAGCACTCCTATTTCCGGCAGGGGAGAGACCCAGTACTTC. Translation gives CASTPISGRGETQYF.

This clone was observed a handful of times. The V call is TRBV4-1, the J call TRBJ2-7; 9 nucleotides agree with TRBD2. Germline CDR1 reads MGHRA; CDR2 reads YSYEKL. This CDR3 region has 16 residues. V trimming: 1 base; J trimming: 2 bases; junction bases outside the gene matches: 6. CDR3 in amino acids: CASSQVAGVEAYEQYF. The CDR3 DNA is TGCGCCAGCAGCCAAGTAGCGGGGGTTGAGGCCTACGAGCAGTACTTC.

The rearrangement links TRBV11-3 to TRBJ1-1; no clear D. CDR3 length: 17 amino acids. Trimming shortened V by 4 bases and J by 1 base, and 19 bases separated the two germline ends. The germline gives CDR1 SGHNT, CDR2 YENEEA. In DNA, the CDR3 is TGTGCCAGCAGCTCCGAGCTGGGGTACTCGGCGAACACTGAAGCTTTCTTT. Protein sequence: CASSSELGYSANTEAFF.

There are a few counts of this clone. The chain has TRBV19 and TRBJ1-5, with 7 positions matching TRBD1. The CDR3 sequence is 15 residues long. The V and J ends lost 9 bases and 4 bases, in that order; junction bases with no gene match: 12. Germline-derived CDR1 and CDR2 are LNHDA and SQIVND (reference sequence). DNA of the CDR3: TGTGCCAGCTGCATTACAGGGGTAGGAAATCAGCCCCAGCATTTT. It yields the protein CASCITGVGNQPQHF.

This clone rates as large. The V and J genes are TRBV9 and TRBJ2-2, with unresolved D. Germline lookup yields CDR1 SGDLS and CDR2 YYNGEE. V dropped 5 bases and J dropped 6 bases, with 8 bases sitting between them. The CDR3 is made up of 12 amino acids. The CDR3, as DNA: TGTGCCAGCAGGCCCTCCGCCGGGGAGCTGTTTTTT. This encodes CASRPSAGELFF. Variable domain in full (rest from reference TRBV9 and TRBJ2-2): DSGVTQTPKHLITATGQRVTLRCSPRSGDLSVYWYQQSLDQGLQFLIQYYNGEERAKGNILERFSAQQFPDLHSELNLSSLELGDSALYFCASRPSAGELFFGEGSRLTVL.

This clone was seen a handful of times. The V call is TRBV5-1, the J call TRBJ1-1; D is perhaps TRBD1 (5 bases). V dropped 2 bases and J dropped 2 bases, with 10 bases sitting between them. This CDR3 comprises 14 residues. Germline values: CDR1 SGHRS, CDR2 YFSETQ. CDR3 bases: TGCGCCAGCAGCTTCTACGGACACAACACTGAAGCTTTCTTT. Residues: CASSFYGHNTEAFF.

This chain links TRBV28 with TRBJ2-3; D may match TRBD1 or TRBD2 (5 bases each). V lost 3 bases and J lost 10, with 29 bases in between. Germline-derived CDR1 and CDR2 are MDHEN and SYDVKM. This CDR3 spans 18 amino acids. The CDR3 is CASSFRLTKGRSHMAQYF. The CDR3 DNA reads as TGTGCCAGCAGTTTCCGACTGACCAAGGGACGGAGCCATATGGCGCAGTATTTT.

This clone was detected a few times. The chain is built from TRBV30 and TRBJ2-3; 7 bases line up with TRBD1. The J segment lost 6 bases and the V segment lost 4 bases, leaving 10 bases of the junction unmatched. The CDR3 totals 14 residues. Germline V gene lookup returns CDR1 GTSNPN and CDR2 SVGIG (reference sequence). The CDR3 loop is CAWKETGSWDTQYF. The CDR3 DNA sequence: TGTGCCTGGAAAGAGACAGGGTCCTGGGATACGCAGTATTTT.

This chain uses TRBV19 with TRBJ2-3, with D possibly being TRBD2 (6 bases). V was cut by 1 base and J by 4 bases, with 12 bases left in between. The CDR3 runs 15 residues. CDR1 and CDR2 (germline): LNHDA, SQIVND (reference sequence). CDR3 in amino acids: CASSIVYWGADTQYF. In DNA form, the CDR3 reads TGTGCCAGTAGTATAGTGTACTGGGGGGCAGATACGCAGTATTTT. Based on the CDR3 plus reference TRBV19 and TRBJ2-3, the full variable domain is DGGITQSPKYLFRKEGQNVTLSCEQNLNHDAMYWYRQDPGQGLRLIYYSQIVNDFQKGDIAEGYSVSREKKESFPLTVTSAQKNPTAFYLCASSIVYWGADTQYFGPGTRLTVL.

Concerning this clone: Germline and junction disagree at one end, which may indicate a read error. CDR3: CASGPPGDINPYSYTF. The CDR3 bases are TGTGCTAGTGGTCCCCCAGGGGACATTAACCCCTATAGCTACACCTTC. The chain joins TRBV12-5 to TRBJ1-2; the D gene is possibly TRBD1 (6 bases). CDR1 and CDR2 (germline): LGHNT, FRNRAP. The CDR3 has 16 residues. Complete variable domain (other parts from reference TRBV12-5 and TRBJ1-2): DARVTQTPRHKVTEMGQEVTMRCQPILGHNTVFWYRQTMMQGLELLAYFRNRAPLDDSGMPKDRFSAEMPDATLATLKIQPSEPRDSAVYFCASGPPGDINPYSYTFGSGTRLTVV.

By sample share, this clone is large. The V gene is TRBV6-8, the J gene TRBJ2-5; no clear D. Germline V gives CDR1 MNHGY, CDR2 SAAAGT. The V and J ends lost 9 bases and 5 bases respectively, with 13 bases between them. This CDR3 is 12 amino acids long. In nucleotides, the CDR3 is TGTGCCAGGGACCAGATGTGTGAGACCCAGTACTTC. The encoded protein is CARDQMCETQYF.

The chain recombines TRBV28 with TRBJ2-7, with 7 bases fitting TRBD2. CDR1 and CDR2 from the germline V gene are MDHEN and SYDVKM. CDR3 length equals 14 residues. With V trimmed by 4 bases and J by 6 bases, 9 bases remained unmatched. The CDR3 nucleotides read TGTGCCAGCAGTTACGGCGGATGGGGGGGCGAGCAGTACTTC. It specifies CASSYGGWGGEQYF. Using reference TRBV28 and TRBJ2-7 for the parts outside the CDR3, the full variable domain is DVKVTQSSRYLVKRTGEKVFLECVQDMDHENMFWYRQDPGLGLRLIYFSYDVKMKEKGDIPEGYSVSREKKERFSLILESASTNQTSMYLCASSYGGWGGEQYFGPGTRLTVT.

This clone has just a few counts. The chain uses TRBV11-3 and TRBJ2-1; 8 nucleotides align to TRBD1. CDR1 is SGHNT, CDR2 YENEEA, per germline. V was pared by 2 bases and J by 0 bases, with 15 bases of the junction left unmatched. The CDR3 totals 20 residues. This CDR3 is CASSLPRTGLYMSSYNEQFF. The CDR3 nucleotides read TGTGCCAGCAGCTTACCCCGGACAGGGCTTTACATGAGCTCCTACAATGAGCAGTTCTTC. Variable domain in full (rest from reference TRBV11-3 and TRBJ2-1): EAGVVQSPRYKIIEKKQPVAFWCNPISGHNTLYWYLQNLGQGPELLIRYENEEAVDDSQLPKDRFSAERLKGVDSTLKIQPAELGDSAVYLCASSLPRTGLYMSSYNEQFFGPGTRLTVL.

This sequence joins TRBV19 and TRBJ2-6; D ambiguous. This CDR3 region has 15 residues. V was clipped by 4 bases and J by 1 base, with 8 bases between them. CDR1 is LNHDA and CDR2 is SQIVND in the germline V gene (reference sequence). The chain's CDR3 is CASSTPRSGANVLTF. DNA for the CDR3: TGTGCCAGTAGTACCCCGCGGTCTGGGGCCAACGTCCTGACTTTC.

The gene calls are TRBV19 and TRBJ2-7, with TRBD2 matching over 9 bases. Germline loops: CDR1 LNHDA, CDR2 SQIVND (reference sequence). CDR3 length: 18 amino acids. Losses at the gene ends were 3 bases for V and 1 base for J; bases not matched to a gene: 13. In nucleotides, the CDR3 is TGTGCCAGTAGTATCCCTAGCGGGACCCCGGGGCCTTCCTACGAGCAGTACTTC. It translates to CASSIPSGTPGPSYEQYF.

By share, this clone counts as medium-sized. The chain recombines TRBV11-3 with TRBJ2-1; 8 nucleotides match TRBD2. The CDR3 totals 16 residues. Germline assignment: CDR1 SGHNT and CDR2 YENEEA. Germline trimming cut 3 bases from V and 8 bases from J; bases unmatched to any gene: 12. CDR3 DNA sequence: TGTGCCAGCAGCTTGGGGACTAGTACGGCGGATGATGAGCAGTTCTTC. It yields the protein CASSLGTSTADDEQFF.

Only a few counts were recorded for this clone. This chain uses TRBV6-8 with TRBJ1-6; D ambiguous. V lost 3 bases to trimming and J lost 9 bases, with 21 bases between them. Germline-derived CDR1 and CDR2 are MNHGY and SAAAGT. The CDR3 has 17 amino acids. CDR3 sequence reads: CASSYNSVNRGSSPLHF. CDR3 DNA: TGTGCCAGCAGTTATAATTCAGTAAATCGGGGTTCTTCACCCCTCCACTTT.

V gene TRBV11-3 combines with J gene TRBJ2-5, with a possible D match to TRBD2 (5 bases). Germline lookup yields CDR1 SGHNT and CDR2 YENEEA. Deletions cut 5 bases from V and 4 bases from J, with 14 bases between. The CDR3 has 14 residues. The CDR3 DNA is TGTGCCAGCAGCGAGCGGACGGTCTCAGAGACCCAGTACTTC. This translates into CASSERTVSETQYF.

The chain has TRBV30 and TRBJ1-4; D is possibly TRBD1 (5 bases). V was clipped by 3 bases and J by 7 bases, with 15 bases between them. From germline, CDR1 is GTSNPN and CDR2 SVGIG (reference sequence). CDR3 length equals 14 residues. The CDR3 is CAWSAPKGVEKLFF. The DNA of the CDR3 is TGTGCCTGGAGCGCCCCGAAAGGGGTTGAAAAACTGTTTTTT.

The chain is built from TRBV6-8 and TRBJ1-3; TRBD1 matches 7 bases. The CDR3 is 14 residues long. J was trimmed by 8 bases and V by 2 bases; bases with no gene match: 6. The germline V gene encodes CDR1 MNHGY and CDR2 SAAAGT. The CDR3 region has the DNA TGTGCCAGCAGTTACAGAGGGGGCAGAGACACCATATATTTT. It specifies CASSYRGGRDTIYF.